Each of the 22 T cell receptor beta chains below was sequenced from the same sample in a study of glioma-infiltrating T cells after dendritic cell vaccination. Only in-frame clones appear in the TCRdb table, and some are missing; sequencing was by immunoSEQ multiplex PCR. There are over 80,000 clones in the sample; 70% to 90% occur only once, and approximately 3.4% lies in the top ten. The sample in question was blood, obtained before dendritic cell vaccination. The receptors stem from a human donor with glioblastoma.

The rearrangement links TRBV2 to TRBJ1-4; 10 bases line up with TRBD1. With V trimmed by 9 bases and J by 6 bases, 4 bases remained unmatched. The CDR3 length is 13 residues. Germline values: CDR1 SNHLY, CDR2 FYNNEI. The CDR3 region has the DNA TGTGCCAGAACCGGGACAGGGGATGAAAAACTGTTTTTT. It codes for CARTGTGDEKLFF.

Concerning this clone itself: This sample includes further DNA sequences coding for the same CDR3. The chain links TRBV2 to TRBJ1-6, with TRBD1 matching over 11 bases. Germline CDR1 SNHLY, CDR2 FYNNEI. This CDR3 spans 17 amino acids. V gave up 2 bases and J gave up 7 bases; unmatched junction bases: 7. CDR3 coding DNA: TGTGCCAGCAGTGAAAGGAGGACAGGGGGCGTCAATTCACCCCTCCACTTT. It specifies CASSERRTGGVNSPLHF.

The chain recombines TRBV11-1 with TRBJ2-1; 8 nucleotides line up with TRBD2. The CDR3 covers 16 residues. The V gene end was trimmed by 5 bases and the J gene end by 1 base; junction bases not matched to a gene: 7. The germline gives CDR1 SGHAT, CDR2 FQDESV (reference sequence). In DNA form, the CDR3 reads TGTGCCAGCAGCACCCCTACTAGCGGATCCTACAATGAGCAGTTCTTC. Protein: CASSTPTSGSYNEQFF.

The CDR3 loop reads CASSKSRTGGNQPQHF. Here the CDR3 DNA reads TGTGCCAGCAGCAAATCCCGGACAGGGGGCAATCAGCCCCAGCATTTT. The chain has TRBV21-1 and TRBJ1-5; TRBD1, the table's D call, lacks a check against the DNA. TRBV21-1 is reported as a pseudogene. CDR3 length: 16 residues.

The CDR3 sequence is CASSLAGTGGGYSNQPQHF. The CDR3 DNA is TGTGCCAGCAGCTTGGCTGGGACAGGGGGGGGTTATAGCAATCAGCCCCAGCATTTT. The V gene is TRBV7-9, the J gene TRBJ1-5, with TRBD1 identical over 11 bases. CDR3 length: 19 residues. Germline lookup yields CDR1 SEHNR and CDR2 FQNEAQ (reference sequence). Unmatched junction bases numbered 10, after V lost 3 bases and J lost 0 bases.

This rearrangement joins TRBV9 to TRBJ1-6; possible D gene TRBD1, 5 bases. CDR1 is SGDLS and CDR2 is YYNGEE in the germline V gene. The germline V and J ends were trimmed by 0 bases and 1 base, with 11 bases remaining between them. This CDR3 is built from 17 residues. The CDR3 region has the DNA TGTGCCAGCAGCGTAGCCCGGGCAGGGTCCTATAATTCACCCCTCCACTTT. Residues: CASSVARAGSYNSPLHF.

This clone has more than one count but fewer than ten. This sequence joins TRBV7-9 and TRBJ2-5; possibly TRBD1 for D (6 bases). V shed 5 bases and J shed 4 bases, with 11 bases lying between them. This CDR3 contains 13 residues. Germline CDR1 SEHNR, CDR2 FQNEAQ (reference sequence). The CDR3 sequence is CASSPRGPETQYF. CDR3 coding DNA: TGTGCCAGCAGCCCCAGGGGTCCAGAGACCCAGTACTTC.

J is TRBJ2-1 and V is TRBV30; D gene uncertain. Trimming shortened V by 2 bases and J by 4 bases, and 12 bases separated the two germline ends. This CDR3 is built from 14 residues. Germline assignment: CDR1 GTSNPN and CDR2 SVGIG (reference sequence). The CDR3 DNA follows: TGTGCCTGGAGTCCCAGGCGTTGGTACAATGAGCAGTTCTTC. Translation: CAWSPRRWYNEQFF.

This chain links TRBV5-1 with TRBJ1-2; TRBD1 aligns across 12 bases. CDR1 and CDR2 (germline): SGHRS, YFSETQ. V shed 2 bases, J shed 7 bases, and the junction held 3 bases outside the gene matches. CDR3 length: 14 amino acids. In DNA form, the CDR3 reads TGCGCCAGCAGCTTAGGGACAGGGGGCCCTGGCTACACCTTC. This codes for CASSLGTGGPGYTF.

The J gene is TRBJ2-4, the V gene TRBV6-5; TRBD1 aligns across 11 bases. CDR3 length equals 16 residues. V shed 4 bases and J 8 bases; nucleotides not matched to a gene: 10. Germline V gene lookup returns CDR1 MNHEY and CDR2 SVGAGI. The CDR3 DNA follows: TGTGCCAGCAGTTCCTTTCGGGACAGGGGGTTTGACATTCAGTACTTC. It is translated as CASSSFRDRGFDIQYF.

The chain uses TRBV19 and TRBJ2-2; 9 bases are a match to TRBD1. Germline lookup yields CDR1 LNHDA and CDR2 SQIVND (reference sequence). The trim removed 5 bases at V and 7 bases at J, leaving 8 bases unmatched. This CDR3 region has 15 residues. CDR3 in amino acids: CASSRGQGPGGELFF. Here the CDR3 DNA reads TGTGCCAGTAGTCGGGGACAGGGCCCAGGCGGGGAGCTGTTTTTT. The full variable domain, with the rest looked up from reference TRBV19 and TRBJ2-2, is DGGITQSPKYLFRKEGQNVTLSCEQNLNHDAMYWYRQDPGQGLRLIYYSQIVNDFQKGDIAEGYSVSREKKESFPLTVTSAQKNPTAFYLCASSRGQGPGGELFFGEGSRLTVL.

The V gene is TRBV23-1, the J gene TRBJ1-2; D not resolved. Being an ORF, TRBV23-1 has a function that is uncertain. With 6 bases removed from V and 3 bases from J, the gap between germline ends came to 14 bases. CDR3 length: 14 residues. CDR3 sequence (DNA): TGCGCCAGCAGCCCGAGGGATACCTACTATGGCTACACCTTC. It codes for CASSPRDTYYGYTF.

The CDR3 loop is CASSYSYSYGYTF. The DNA of the CDR3 is TGTGCCAGCAGTTACTCGTACAGCTATGGCTACACCTTC. The chain joins TRBV6-5 to TRBJ1-2; D gene ambiguous. Germline V gene data show CDR1 as MNHEY and CDR2 as SVGAGI. With 0 bases removed from V and 4 bases from J, the gap between germline ends came to 6 bases. This CDR3 is 13 amino acids long.

V gene TRBV7-9 combines with J gene TRBJ1-1; 8 bases match TRBD1. The length of the CDR3 is 15 residues. Unmatched junction bases numbered 16, after V lost 5 bases and J lost 11 bases. CDR1 and CDR2 from the germline V gene are SEHNR and FQNEAQ (reference sequence). The CDR3 nucleotides read TGTGCCAGCAGCGTCTCAGGGGGCGCAAGTAGTGAGGCTTTCTTT. As protein: CASSVSGGASSEAFF.

The chain employs TRBV18 and TRBJ1-5; D remains unclear. Per germline, CDR1 KGHSH and CDR2 LQKENI. V gave up 6 bases and J gave up 1 base, with 7 bases separating them. The length of the CDR3 is 13 residues. This CDR3 is CASSVESNQPQHF. DNA of the CDR3: TGTGCCAGCTCCGTCGAGAGCAATCAGCCCCAGCATTTT.

V usage is TRBV7-3 and J usage is TRBJ1-1; D possibly corresponds to TRBD1 (6 bases). The CDR3 covers 13 residues. The germline V and J ends were trimmed by 5 bases and 8 bases, with 15 bases remaining between them. The germline V gene encodes CDR1 SGHTA and CDR2 FQGTGA. The chain's CDR3 is CASSTYRDTEAFF. DNA for the CDR3: TGTGCCAGCAGCACCTACAGGGATACCGAAGCTTTCTTT.

The genes are TRBV5-1 and TRBJ2-3; 10 bases map to TRBD2. Germline loops: CDR1 SGHRS, CDR2 YFSETQ. The length of the CDR3 is 14 residues. J gave up 1 base and V 9 bases, and 5 bases lay outside the gene matches. CDR3 bases: TGCGCCACCGCCCTAGCGGGGGGCACAGATACGCAGTATTTT. Protein sequence: CATALAGGTDTQYF.

The chain uses TRBV6-4 and TRBJ2-3; TRBD2 agrees at 15 bases. V was pared by 1 base and J by 4 bases, with 9 bases of the junction left unmatched. CDR1 and CDR2 from the germline V gene are MRHNA and SNTAGT. The CDR3 is made up of 19 amino acids. CDR3 sequence reads: CASSDFGLAGGPVADTQYF. The DNA of the CDR3 is TGTGCCAGCAGTGACTTTGGACTAGCGGGAGGGCCCGTGGCAGATACGCAGTATTTT.

The chain combines TRBV6-6 with TRBJ2-1; 9 nucleotides line up with TRBD1. The germline V gene has CDR1 MNHNY and CDR2 SVGAGI (reference sequence). Losses at the gene ends were 7 bases for V and 9 bases for J; bases not matched to a gene: 13. This CDR3 has 15 residues. CDR3 in DNA: TGTGCCAGCATGACCGGGACAGGGTTTGATGGTGAGCAGTTCTTC. The encoded protein is CASMTGTGFDGEQFF.

The genes are TRBV6-6 and TRBJ1-1; D is ambiguous. CDR3 length: 14 residues. V was pared by 2 bases and J by 1 base, with 8 bases between. Germline V gene data show CDR1 as MNHNY and CDR2 as SVGAGI (reference sequence). CDR3 bases: TGTGCCAGCAGTTACCGGGATTCGAACACTGAAGCTTTCTTT. Translated, it gives CASSYRDSNTEAFF.

This clone was seen only once. V usage is TRBV7-2 and J usage is TRBJ2-7, with D maybe TRBD2 (5 bases). The length of the CDR3 is 14 residues. Germline assignment: CDR1 SGHTA and CDR2 FQGNSA. V was trimmed by 0 bases and J by 4 bases, leaving 10 bases between them. The DNA of the CDR3 is TGTGCCAGCAGCTTAGCACGGGGTGGTTACGAGCAGTACTTC. Protein product: CASSLARGGYEQYF.

This clone was counted between two and nine times. This rearrangement joins TRBV11-3 to TRBJ1-2, with 8 bases fitting TRBD1. V was pared by 1 base and J by 6 bases, with 1 base of the junction left unmatched. Per germline, CDR1 SGHNT and CDR2 YENEEA. The CDR3 is made up of 13 amino acids. The CDR3 DNA reads as TGTGCCAGCAGCTTAGGACAGGGGCATGGCTACACCTTC. It translates to CASSLGQGHGYTF.